Below, one T cell receptor beta chain is given with its context. What this receptor recognizes is not known. There are no base qualities to consult, and no much larger clone falls within one base. These data are taken from a study of somatic mutations in cytotoxic T cells in rheumatoid arthritis (dated by TCRdb to 2017 to 2019). Study-wide context: Some T-cell populations stained with V beta antibodies were sorted by flow on a FACSAria II or Sony SH800 to nearly 100% purity, with sorted V beta1+ cells additionally subjected to TCRB sequencing. Whether expanded CD8+ T-cell clones in untreated, newly diagnosed rheumatoid arthritis carry somatic mutations was the study question, and clonality was characterized with TCRB deep sequencing. TCRB deep sequencing covered about 60 patients with rheumatoid arthritis along with 20 to 25 healthy controls. The median ages of the patient and control groups were essentially identical. Study-level results and caveats: The finding that TRBV07 was slightly underrepresented in patients was left unadjusted for multiple comparisons. In patients, CD8+ clonality rose with age (Spearman r ~ 0.45), which was not the case in healthy controls. In 8 out of 65 patients, more than 20% of CD8+ cells belonged to the largest CD8+ clone, while several identical CD8+ TCRB sequences were shared between blood and synovial fluid. CD8+ T-cell clonality did not differ significantly between rheumatoid arthritis patients and age-matched healthy controls. The antigen targets of the expanded CD8+ clones were unknown, and absence from virus-specific databases did not rule out viral specificity.

Genomic DNA underwent TCRB CDR3 sequencing using the immunoSEQ assay. The authors' analysis ran thus. Analyses were restricted to productive TCRB rearrangements. Clonality was calculated as a Shannon entropy-based productive clonality index, and a clone was defined by a unique TCRB CDR3 sequence. Repertoire overlap for a pair of samples was computed from each clone's template counts relative to total templates per sample. V-gene usage from TCRB sequencing and V-gene usage measured by flow cytometry were correlated (Spearman r of 0.61). TCRdb took this table from immuneACCESS and kept in-frame rearrangements with V and J called. Such tables lack part of the clones; where checked against another copy, unresolved V genes explain under half of the gap, and the rest is unexplained. That table gives V, J and clone size, and the DNA gave D and trimming. This sample gives some 20,000 clones in total; around 79% of them show up just once. The ten largest account for 21% of the sample.

CDR1 and CDR2, per the germline V gene (reference sequence), are LNHDA and SQIVND. There are 15 amino acids in the CDR3, from cysteine to phenylalanine inclusive. Left in the record is the CDR3 DNA by itself, 45 bases read in frame from the first base. Between the V and J ends, shortened by 2 bases and 6 bases respectively, the junction contains 14 bases. The approximately 20 healthy controls were blood donors whose buffy coats were used; they had a median age of approximately 59 years (range about 21-75), and 45% to 55% were female. Flow cytometry confirmed the purity of CD4+ and CD8+ cells that had been isolated by positive magnetic bead selection on an AutoMACS. Peripheral blood mononuclear cells were isolated by Ficoll-Paque PLUS density gradient separation. DNA from CD4-enriched, CD8-enriched or PBMC samples was extracted using Nucleospin Tissue or Tissue XS kits and then quantified on a Qubit 2.0 fluorometer.

The sequenced sample consisted of CD8+ T cells sorted from blood. The sequence links TRBV19 to TRBJ1-5; no D gene call is confident. This TCR was recovered from a woman aged 60-75 years in good health. The sequenced DNA is TGTGCCAGTAGTATAAGTGGCGGATCGGCTCAGCCCCAGCATTTT. The encoded protein is CASSISGGSAQPQHF.